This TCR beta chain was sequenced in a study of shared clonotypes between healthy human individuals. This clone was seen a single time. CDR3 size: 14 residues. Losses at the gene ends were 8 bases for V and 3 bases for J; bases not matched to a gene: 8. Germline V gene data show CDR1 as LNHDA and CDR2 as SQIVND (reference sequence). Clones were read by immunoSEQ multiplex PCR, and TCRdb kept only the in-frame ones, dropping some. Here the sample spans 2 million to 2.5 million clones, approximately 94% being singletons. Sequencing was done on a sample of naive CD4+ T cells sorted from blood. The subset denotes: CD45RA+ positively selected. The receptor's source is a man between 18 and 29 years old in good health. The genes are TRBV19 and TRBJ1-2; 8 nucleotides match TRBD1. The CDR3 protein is CASEGDRPYYGYTF. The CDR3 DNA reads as TGTGCCAGTGAGGGGGACAGGCCTTACTATGGCTACACCTTC.